Described below is a single T cell receptor beta chain sequence and its context. These data belong to a study of CD8 T cells in Susac syndrome. Random-hexamer reverse transcription was applied to roughly 0.5 to 1 ug RNA. By means of immunoSEQ multiplex PCR, TCR beta CDR3 spanning 54 Vbeta and 13 Jbeta underwent amplification. Each CDR3 protein is one row after TCRdb ran MiXCR on the immunoSEQ multiplex PCR reads. This table has fewer than 200,000 distinct CDR3 sequences, about 95% appearing once. Germline V CDR1 and CDR2: SGHRS, YFSETQ. V gave up 1 base and J gave up 1 base; unmatched junction bases: 2. CDR3 length equals 16 residues. In the multiple sclerosis control group, patients were treatment-naive and had stable or active relapsing-remitting disease. Negative magnetic isolation gave CD8+ and CD4+ cells; FACS enriched CD8+ TEMRA.

The origin of this receptor is a human donor with multiple sclerosis. The rearrangement joins TRBV5-1 to TRBJ2-3, with TRBD1 matching 11 bases. The sequenced material came from CD8+ T cells from PBMCs. The CDR3 loop reads CASSLMGQGGTDTQYF. The CDR3 bases are TGCGCCAGCAGCTTGATGGGACAGGGGGGCACAGATACGCAGTATTTT.